The TCR beta chain under discussion was sequenced for a study of T cells in Graves' hyperthyroidism and ophthalmopathy. Thyroid ultrasound, orbital computed tomography, clinical symptoms, and serum thyroxine and TRAb underpinned diagnoses. The source material, RNA transcripts, was used to amplify TCR beta CDR3 regions. Researchers ran a first-round RT-PCR on the TCR CDR3 using the HTBI primer set. One entry per CDR3 protein results from TCRdb running MiXCR on the multiplex PCR reads. The repertoire holds under 450,000 distinct CDR3 sequences, with about a sixth as singletons. There are many counts of this clonotype. Looked up from germline, CDR1 is SGHAT and CDR2 is FQNNGV. The CDR3 has 18 amino acids. V lost 5 bases to trimming and J lost 3 bases, with 22 bases between them.

The source of this sequence is a young woman with Graves' hyperthyroidism that later progressed to Graves' ophthalmopathy. The source material was blood. V and J are TRBV11-2 and TRBJ2-2; D may be TRBD1 or TRBD2 (5 bases each). CDR3 residues: CASSPGPGTSEYTGELFF. In DNA form, the CDR3 reads TGTGCCAGCAGCCCGGGGCCGGGAACCTCGGAGTACACCGGGGAGCTGTTTTTT.